This passage covers 30 T cell receptor beta chains from one sample sequenced in a study of PD-1 blockade in classical Hodgkin lymphoma. Sequenced by immunoSEQ multiplex PCR; TCRdb stores in-frame clones only, minus some. Of approximately 18,000 clones in the sample, more than 75% were seen once. Regarding time point: cycle 4 day 1 (C4D1), after less than 7 weeks of nivolumab. Every patient experienced relapse after autologous stem cell transplantation, and brentuximab vedotin exposure varied. Specimen: peripheral blood mononuclear cells (PBMCs), collected before the fourth cycle of nivolumab. All receptors derive from a human donor with classical Hodgkin lymphoma.

V is TRBV27 and J is TRBJ2-2; no reliable D call. The CDR3 length is 16 residues. Germline V CDR1 and CDR2: MNHEY, SMNVEV (reference sequence). Trimming left V 1 base short and J 3 bases short, with 12 bases between. The DNA of the CDR3 is TGTGCCAGCAGTTTATTTGGCCGATCGGACACCGGGGAGCTGTTTTTT. Translating gives CASSLFGRSDTGELFF.

The gene calls are TRBV7-3 and TRBJ2-6; either TRBD1 or TRBD2 may supply D (5 bases each). Germline assignment: CDR1 SGHTA and CDR2 FQGTGA. V lost 0 bases and J lost 4, with 10 bases in between. This CDR3 is 16 amino acids long. DNA of the CDR3: TGTGCCAGCAGCTTAACGGCAGGGACCGGGGCCAACGTCCTGACTTTC. It yields the protein CASSLTAGTGANVLTF.

This clone was observed a few times. J is TRBJ1-6 and V is TRBV19; 7 bases line up with TRBD1. V gave up 8 bases and J gave up 6 bases; unmatched junction bases: 4. Germline lookup yields CDR1 LNHDA and CDR2 SQIVND (reference sequence). The CDR3 extends over 13 amino acids. The CDR3 sequence: CASYRGSNSPLHF. CDR3 coding DNA: TGTGCCAGTTACAGGGGCAGTAATTCACCCCTCCACTTT.

J is TRBJ2-1 and V is TRBV12-5, with 13 bases fitting TRBD2. In germline, CDR1 is LGHNT, CDR2 FRNRAP. This CDR3 contains 21 residues. With 0 bases clipped from V and 5 bases from J, the junction kept 16 bases outside the gene matches. CDR3 sequence: CASGLVLIQGLAGVGDNEQFF. CDR3 sequence (DNA): TGTGCTAGTGGTTTGGTACTAATACAAGGACTAGCGGGAGTAGGTGACAATGAGCAGTTCTTC.

The J gene is TRBJ2-4, the V gene TRBV2; D is perhaps TRBD2 (7 bases). Germline CDR1 SNHLY, CDR2 FYNNEI. The CDR3 totals 15 residues. V lost 4 bases to trimming and J lost 2 bases, with 12 bases between them. CDR3 bases: TGTGCCAGCAGTGGGGGGCGGGAGACCAAAAACATTCAGTACTTC. Translated: CASSGGRETKNIQYF.

CDR3 sequence (DNA): TGTGCCAGCAGCTTAGGGGACAGGGAAGCTTTCTTT. Translated, it gives CASSLGDREAFF. This chain joins TRBV7-9 and TRBJ1-1; 8 bases are a match to TRBD1. The CDR3 extends over 12 amino acids. The ends lost 1 base at V and 8 bases at J; junction bases unmatched: 0. The V gene's germline CDR1 is SEHNR and CDR2 FQNEAQ (reference sequence).

This clone was seen just once. The DNA of the CDR3 is TGTGCCGCTGGGACTAGCGGCACAGATACGCAGTATTTT. Translating gives CAAGTSGTDTQYF. The chain uses TRBV19 and TRBJ2-3, with 10 bases lining up with TRBD2. The CDR3 contains 13 residues. V was clipped by 11 bases and J by 1 base; unmatched bases: 3. The V gene's germline CDR1 is LNHDA and CDR2 SQIVND (reference sequence).

The chain uses TRBV6-1 and TRBJ1-2, with D hard to call. V shed 2 bases and J shed 7 bases, with 11 bases lying between them. The germline gives CDR1 MNHNS, CDR2 SASEGT. The CDR3 is made up of 13 amino acids. For the CDR3, the DNA is TGTGCCAGCAGTGAATACCAGGTAGCTGGCTACACCTTC. Translating it yields CASSEYQVAGYTF.

J is TRBJ1-2 and V is TRBV5-1; D possibly corresponds to TRBD1 (6 bases). The CDR3 loop spans 16 amino acids. Germline V lookup: CDR1 SGHRS, CDR2 YFSETQ. Trimming took 5 bases from V and 7 from J, leaving 24 bases between them. The CDR3 nucleotides read TGCGCCAGCAGTTCCGACAGGTTGGGGGTCGGGTCTGGCTACACCTTC. Translating gives CASSSDRLGVGSGYTF.

This clone showed up just once. The rearrangement joins TRBV25-1 to TRBJ1-1; possibly TRBD1 for D (5 bases). In germline, CDR1 is MGHDK, CDR2 SYGVNS. V shed 4 bases and J shed 5 bases, with 8 bases lying between them. The CDR3 extends over 12 amino acids. The CDR3 sequence is CASSGWGTEAFF. In nucleotides, the CDR3 is TGTGCCAGCAGTGGATGGGGGACTGAAGCTTTCTTT.

This chain joins TRBV6-5 and TRBJ2-7; possible D gene TRBD1, 6 bases. There are 12 residues in the CDR3. Per the germline V gene, CDR1 is MNHEY and CDR2 is SVGAGI. V gave up 7 bases and J gave up 13 bases, with 20 bases separating them. The CDR3 DNA follows: TGTGCCAGCATGCAGGGGTTACGAGCAGGATACTTC. Encoded protein: CASMQGLRAGYF.

This clone occurred a few times. This chain links TRBV7-2 with TRBJ2-2, with D perhaps assigned TRBD1 or TRBD2 (5 bases each). CDR3 length equals 13 residues. CDR1 is SGHTA and CDR2 is FQGNSA in the germline V gene. V was trimmed by 3 bases and J by 4 bases, leaving 6 bases between them. The CDR3 reads CASSFGATGELFF. CDR3 coding DNA: TGTGCCAGCAGCTTCGGGGCCACCGGGGAGCTGTTTTTT.

The chain carries TRBV5-6 and TRBJ1-1; possible D gene TRBD1, 5 bases. The CDR3 covers 15 residues. Deletions cut 0 bases from V and 8 bases from J, with 17 bases between. Per germline, CDR1 SGHDT and CDR2 YYEEEE. The CDR3 region is CASSLGGFKTREAFF. In DNA form, the CDR3 reads TGTGCCAGCAGCTTGGGGGGGTTTAAGACACGCGAAGCTTTCTTT.

This clone was picked up a small number of times. Other DNA sequences in the same sample also yield this CDR3. V usage is TRBV4-2 and J usage is TRBJ2-5; D call uncertain. The CDR3 sequence is 12 residues long. Trimming took 2 bases from V and 0 from J, leaving 1 base between them. CDR1 and CDR2 (germline): LGHNA, YNFKEQ. The CDR3 DNA is TGTGCCAGCAGCCAAAACCAAGAGACCCAGTACTTC. Its translation is CASSQNQETQYF.

In this sample, this clone is medium-sized. The chain has TRBV19 and TRBJ1-1; 9 bases align to TRBD1. CDR3 length equals 17 residues. In germline, CDR1 is LNHDA, CDR2 SQIVND (reference sequence). Trimming removed 9 bases from V and 4 bases from J; junction bases left unmatched: 18. The chain's CDR3 is CASNGGYGDRAGTEAFF. The CDR3 DNA is TGTGCCAGCAACGGCGGGTACGGGGACAGGGCGGGCACTGAAGCTTTCTTT. Variable domain in full (rest from reference TRBV19 and TRBJ1-1): DGGITQSPKYLFRKEGQNVTLSCEQNLNHDAMYWYRQDPGQGLRLIYYSQIVNDFQKGDIAEGYSVSREKKESFPLTVTSAQKNPTAFYLCASNGGYGDRAGTEAFFGQGTRLTVV.

In nucleotides, the CDR3 is TGTGCCAGCAGCTTAGCACAGGGGAATGGAGAAAAACTGTTTTTT. Translating gives CASSLAQGNGEKLFF. The chain combines TRBV11-2 with TRBJ1-4, with 7 bases fitting TRBD1. Germline CDR1 reads SGHAT; CDR2 reads FQNNGV. The junction had 7 bases not matched to a gene; V was cut back by 1 base and J by 8 bases. This CDR3 is 15 amino acids long.

V gene TRBV6-5 combines with J gene TRBJ2-2; a weak D match, TRBD1 (6 bases). Germline values: CDR1 MNHEY, CDR2 SVGAGI. This CDR3 comprises 13 residues. V was clipped by 6 bases and J by 6 bases, with 11 bases between them. The CDR3 here is CASSRDISGELFF. CDR3 sequence (DNA): TGTGCCAGCAGCCGGGACATATCCGGGGAGCTGTTTTTT.

The rearrangement uses TRBV30 and TRBJ2-1, with 11 positions matching TRBD2. The trim removed 7 bases at V and 7 bases at J, leaving 21 bases unmatched. The CDR3 spans 18 residues. Germline V lookup: CDR1 GTSNPN, CDR2 SVGIG (reference sequence). The CDR3: CASHGAVELAGVDNEQFF. The CDR3 DNA reads as TGTGCCTCCCACGGGGCGGTTGAACTAGCGGGAGTGGATAATGAGCAGTTCTTC.

This chain connects TRBV9 to TRBJ1-4; D uncertain. Looked up from germline, CDR1 is SGDLS and CDR2 is YYNGEE. Trimming shortened V by 4 bases and J by 5 bases, and 15 bases separated the two germline ends. The CDR3 is 15 residues long. The chain's CDR3 is CASSPREGSNEKLFF. The CDR3 DNA reads TGTGCCAGCAGCCCCCGGGAGGGATCGAATGAAAAACTGTTTTTT.

The V gene is TRBV5-1, the J gene TRBJ2-3; D remains ambiguous. Per the germline V gene, CDR1 is SGHRS and CDR2 is YFSETQ. Trimming stripped 0 bases from V and 1 base from J, with 9 bases between. The CDR3 length is 15 residues. CDR3 loop: CASSLASTRTDTQYF. CDR3 nucleotide sequence: TGCGCCAGCAGCTTGGCTTCGACCCGCACAGATACGCAGTATTTT. The full variable domain, rest sourced from reference TRBV5-1 and TRBJ2-3, is KAGVTQTPRYLIKTRGQQVTLSCSPISGHRSVSWYQQTPGQGLQFLFEYFSETQRNKGNFPGRFSGRQFSNSRSEMNVSTLELGDSALYLCASSLASTRTDTQYFGPGTRLTVL.

The chain is built from TRBV4-3 and TRBJ2-2; 8 bases are shared with TRBD2. The CDR3 spans 15 residues. Trimming removed 4 bases from V and 3 bases from J; junction bases left unmatched: 4. The germline V gene encodes CDR1 LGHNA and CDR2 YSLEER. This CDR3 reads CASSPGTRYTGELFF. In DNA form, the CDR3 reads TGCGCCAGCAGCCCTGGGACTAGATACACCGGGGAGCTGTTTTTT.

The chain links TRBV5-1 to TRBJ2-7, with 8 bases that match TRBD2. Germline V lookup: CDR1 SGHRS, CDR2 YFSETQ. The CDR3 is 15 amino acids. V was pared by 4 bases and J by 4 bases, with 10 bases of the junction left unmatched. CDR3 nucleotide sequence: TGCGCCAGCAGCGCCCGAAGCGGGGGAGGGTACGAGCAGTACTTC. The encoded protein is CASSARSGGGYEQYF.

CDR3 sequence (DNA): TGTGCCAGCAGTGAATCGGGGTTTTTTAATGAAAAACTGTTTTTT. Translation: CASSESGFFNEKLFF. V gene TRBV25-1 combines with J gene TRBJ1-4; D is undetermined. CDR1 and CDR2 from the germline V gene are MGHDK and SYGVNS. There are 15 residues in the CDR3. The germline V and J ends were trimmed by 1 base and 4 bases, with 10 bases remaining between them.

The rearrangement joins TRBV6-1 to TRBJ1-2; D call uncertain. V lost 1 base to trimming and J lost 1 base, with 1 base between them. The CDR3 spans 12 residues. Germline CDR1 MNHNS, CDR2 SASEGT. CDR3 loop: CASSEVNYGYTF. CDR3 nucleotides: TGTGCCAGCAGTGAAGTTAACTATGGCTACACCTTC.

The sample holds one count of this clone. This chain uses TRBV28 with TRBJ1-2; D gene unclear. This CDR3 has 14 residues. V shed 5 bases and J shed 0 bases, with 10 bases lying between them. CDR1 is MDHEN, CDR2 SYDVKM, per germline. The CDR3 spells CASSIGRPNYGYTF. The CDR3 coding sequence is TGTGCCAGCAGTATAGGCCGCCCTAACTATGGCTACACCTTC.

The chain carries TRBV9 and TRBJ2-3; D unresolved. CDR3 length: 13 residues. V lost 3 bases and J 9 bases, leaving 14 bases between the germline ends. CDR1 and CDR2 (germline): SGDLS, YYNGEE. The CDR3 sequence is CASSERPGRTQYF. CDR3 bases: TGTGCCAGCAGCGAACGACCCGGGCGGACGCAGTATTTT.

The chain has TRBV14 and TRBJ1-1, with 7 bases matching TRBD1. Germline V gene data show CDR1 as SGHDN and CDR2 as FVKESK. Trimming at V came to 3 bases and at J to 3 bases, leaving 7 bases not matched to a gene. The CDR3 runs to 15 residues. The CDR3 DNA is TGTGCCAGCAGCCACCCCACAGGGGTTGACACTGAAGCTTTCTTT. It translates to CASSHPTGVDTEAFF. Filled out from reference TRBV14 and TRBJ1-1, the complete variable domain reads EAGVTQFPSHSVIEKGQTVTLRCDPISGHDNLYWYRRVMGKEIKFLLHFVKESKQDESGMPNNRFLAERTGGTYSTLKVQPAELEDSGVYFCASSHPTGVDTEAFFGQGTRLTVV.

The rearrangement joins TRBV5-6 to TRBJ1-2; D is unclear. This CDR3 comprises 13 residues. Trimming cost V 2 bases and J 2 bases, with 7 bases left between them. Per germline, CDR1 SGHDT and CDR2 YYEEEE. The CDR3 loop is CASSFSENYGYTF. CDR3 nucleotides: TGTGCCAGCAGCTTTTCGGAGAACTATGGCTACACCTTC.

V is TRBV19 and J is TRBJ2-3; 7 nucleotides align to TRBD2. CDR1 is LNHDA and CDR2 is SQIVND in the germline V gene (reference sequence). V was pared by 3 bases and J by 6 bases, with 9 bases of the junction left unmatched. The CDR3 has 15 residues. CDR3 in DNA: TGTGCCAGTAGTATTGTTGCGGGGGTTGAGGATACGCAGTATTTT. Its translation: CASSIVAGVEDTQYF.

This clone was seen once. The genes are TRBV6-5 and TRBJ1-4; TRBD1 is a possible D gene (5 bases). Trimming removed 3 bases at V and 3 bases at J, with 8 bases between. CDR3 length equals 14 residues. Germline CDR1 and CDR2: MNHEY and SVGAGI. The CDR3 reads CASSYGGANEKLFF. In nucleotides, the CDR3 is TGTGCCAGCAGTTATGGGGGGGCTAATGAAAAACTGTTTTTT.